The entry below gives a single T cell receptor beta chain sequence along with its context. Antigen specificity is unknown. This entry is derived from a study of shared clonotypes between healthy human individuals. Overall study findings and caveats: Naive CD4 clonotypes were shared across several donors at roughly 5%.

Assay used: immunoSEQ multiplex PCR; TCRdb lists only in-frame clones, some missing. The profile shows roughly 2.4 million clones, approximately 96% of them singletons. The V and J ends lost 0 bases and 6 bases respectively, with 11 bases between them. Germline CDR1 reads SGDLS; CDR2 reads YYNGEE. This CDR3 region has 14 residues. Source material: naive CD4+ T cells sorted from blood. Noted subset: CD45RA+ positively selected. The TCR sequence derives from a man aged 18 to 29 in good health. The rearrangement links TRBV9 to TRBJ2-3; D ambiguous. The CDR3 DNA reads as TGTGCCAGCAGCGTAGGCCCTCCCCCGGATACGCAGTATTTT. Translation: CASSVGPPPDTQYF.